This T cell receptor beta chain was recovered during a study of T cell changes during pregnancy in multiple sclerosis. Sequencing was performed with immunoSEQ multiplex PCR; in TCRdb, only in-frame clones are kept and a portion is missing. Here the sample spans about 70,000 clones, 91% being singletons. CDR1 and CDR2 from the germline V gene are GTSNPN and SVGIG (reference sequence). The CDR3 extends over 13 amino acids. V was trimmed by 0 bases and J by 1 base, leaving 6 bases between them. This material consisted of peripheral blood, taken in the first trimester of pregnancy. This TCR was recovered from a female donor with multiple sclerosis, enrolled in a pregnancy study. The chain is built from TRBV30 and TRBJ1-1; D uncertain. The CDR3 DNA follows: TGTGCCTGGAGTGTACTTGGGAACACTGAAGCTTTCTTT. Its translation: CAWSVLGNTEAFF. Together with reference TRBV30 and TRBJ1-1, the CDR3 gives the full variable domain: SQTIHQWPATLVQPVGSPLSLECTVEGTSNPNLYWYRQAAGRGLQLLFYSVGIGQISSEVPQNLSASRPQDRQFILSSKKLLLSDSGFYLCAWSVLGNTEAFFGQGTRLTVV.